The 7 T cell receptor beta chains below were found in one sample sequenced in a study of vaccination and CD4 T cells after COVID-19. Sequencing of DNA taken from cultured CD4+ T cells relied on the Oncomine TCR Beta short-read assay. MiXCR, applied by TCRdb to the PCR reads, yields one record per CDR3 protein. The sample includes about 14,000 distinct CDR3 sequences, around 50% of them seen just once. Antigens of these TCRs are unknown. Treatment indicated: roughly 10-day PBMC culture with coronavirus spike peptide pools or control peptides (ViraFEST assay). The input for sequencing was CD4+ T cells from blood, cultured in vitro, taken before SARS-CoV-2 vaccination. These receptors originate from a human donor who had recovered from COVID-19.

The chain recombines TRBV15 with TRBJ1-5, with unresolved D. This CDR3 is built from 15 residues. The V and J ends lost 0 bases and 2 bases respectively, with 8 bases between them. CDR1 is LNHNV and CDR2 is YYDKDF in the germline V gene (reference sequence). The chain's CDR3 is CATSRDEGRNQPQHF. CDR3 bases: TGTGCCACCAGCAGAGACGAAGGCCGCAATCAGCCCCAGCATTTT.

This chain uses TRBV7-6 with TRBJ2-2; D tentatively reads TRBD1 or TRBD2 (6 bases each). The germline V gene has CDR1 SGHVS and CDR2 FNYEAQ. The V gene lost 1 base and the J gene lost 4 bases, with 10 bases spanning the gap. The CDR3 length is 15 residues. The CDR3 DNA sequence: TGTGCCAGCAGCTTAGTTCGGGGGCCCACCGGGGAGCTGTTTTTT. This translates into CASSLVRGPTGELFF.

CDR3: CASSVPGLAGTGELFF. The CDR3 DNA reads TGTGCCAGCAGCGTACCGGGACTAGCGGGCACCGGGGAGCTGTTTTTT. The V and J genes are TRBV7-9 and TRBJ2-2; TRBD2 matches 12 bases. This CDR3 contains 16 residues. J lost 4 bases, V lost 5 bases, and 5 bases had no gene match. Germline CDR1 SEHNR, CDR2 FQNEAQ (reference sequence).

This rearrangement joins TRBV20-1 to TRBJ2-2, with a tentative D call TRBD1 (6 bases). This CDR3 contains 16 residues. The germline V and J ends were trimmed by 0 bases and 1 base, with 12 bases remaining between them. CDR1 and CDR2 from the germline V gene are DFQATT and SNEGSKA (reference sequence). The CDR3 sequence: CSARDIRDKNTGELFF. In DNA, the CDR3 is TGCAGTGCTAGAGATATTAGGGACAAGAACACCGGGGAGCTGTTTTTT.

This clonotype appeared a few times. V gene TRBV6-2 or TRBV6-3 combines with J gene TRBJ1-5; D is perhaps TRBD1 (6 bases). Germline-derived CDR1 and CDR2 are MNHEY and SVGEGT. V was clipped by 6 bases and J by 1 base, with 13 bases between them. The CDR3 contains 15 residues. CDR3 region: CASRKTGSSNQPQHF. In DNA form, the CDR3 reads TGTGCCAGCAGAAAAACAGGGAGCAGCAATCAGCCCCAGCATTTT.

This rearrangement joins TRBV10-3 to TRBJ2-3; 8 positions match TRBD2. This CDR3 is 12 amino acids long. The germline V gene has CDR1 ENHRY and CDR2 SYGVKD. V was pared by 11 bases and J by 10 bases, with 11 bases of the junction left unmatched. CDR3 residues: CAAASGRDAQYF. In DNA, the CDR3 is TGTGCCGCGGCTAGCGGGCGGGATGCGCAGTATTTT.

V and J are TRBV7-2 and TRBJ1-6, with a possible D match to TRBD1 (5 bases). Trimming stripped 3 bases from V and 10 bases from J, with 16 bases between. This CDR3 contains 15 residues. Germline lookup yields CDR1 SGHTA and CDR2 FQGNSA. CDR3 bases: TGTGCCAGCAGCTTGGAGACAGTAAGGGACTCACCCCTCCACTTT. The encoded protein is CASSLETVRDSPLHF.